This T cell receptor (beta chain) was identified in a study of glioma-infiltrating T cells after dendritic cell vaccination. Study-wide context: Treatment, given 2003 to 2012, was autologous tumor lysate-pulsed dendritic cell vaccination.

The PCR used 60 V beta and 13 J beta primers. Assay used: immunoSEQ multiplex PCR; TCRdb lists only in-frame clones, some missing. The repertoire has 75,000 to 85,000 clones, around 86% of them found once; the top ten carry about 2.3%. General observations from the study: Higher pretreatment TIL content predicted longer progression-free time and survival.

About this clone itself: Its antigen is as yet unknown.

The CDR3 extends over 13 amino acids. Germline CDR1 SNHLY, CDR2 FYNNEI. V shed 4 bases, J shed 2 bases, and the junction held 1 base outside the gene matches. Sample time point: after dendritic cell vaccination, including at tumor progression/relapse. None of the glioblastoma patients had an isocitrate dehydrogenase mutation. J is TRBJ1-2 and V is TRBV2; 7 positions match TRBD1. Material: blood, obtained after dendritic cell vaccination. The receptor comes from a human donor with glioblastoma. The CDR3, as DNA: TGTGCCAGCAGTGGGGACAGCAACTATGGCTACACCTTC. Its protein is CASSGDSNYGYTF.